This record covers a single T cell receptor (beta chain). This clonotype occurred many times. Its antigen is unknown. Qualities for individual bases were not recorded, and no much larger clone is one base off. The source of the sample is a study of early T cells in non-severe SARS-CoV-2 infection (dated by TCRdb to the early 2020s). Describing the broader study: Because TCR sequencing was done on bulk RNA from unsorted whole blood, the alpha and beta chains could not be paired. The full study reports these points: Matching against VDJdb was skewed toward anti-spike CD8 responses, likely underestimated virus-specific expansions, and missed private and CD4 specificities.

Measured from the cysteine to the phenylalanine, the CDR3 is 15 residues long. Only CDR3 DNA remains: 45 bases, in frame from the first base. V is reduced by 1 base and J by 0 bases, leaving a spacing of 7 bases between them. The CDR1 and CDR2 encoded by the germline V gene are LGHNA and YNFKEQ. This was a case-control study nested in a cohort of healthcare workers in London, UK, who had nasopharyngeal swab PCR tests and blood samples taken every week. Healthcare workers were recruited between 23 and 31 March 2020, during the week of the UK lockdown, and were followed weekly for up to about 15 weeks. The library was built by means of 5' RACE. The data were produced on a NextSeq 500. In the TCR library protocol, unique molecular identifiers were attached to individual cDNA molecules to correct for PCR bias and sequencing error. Sequencing covered both TCR alpha and beta chains, and within each sample the abundances of alpha and beta sequences were tightly co-correlated. Per the authors' processing: Decombinator V4 was used to perform V gene, J gene and CDR3 annotation of TCR sequences. TCRs were defined as expanded if a significant change between any two time points was detected under a Poisson model with p below 0.0001. TCR abundances were normalised to the total number of TCRs sequenced in each sample and reported as counts per million. TRAV1-2 paired with TRAJ12, TRAJ20 or TRAJ33 defined MAIT TCRs, while TRAV10 paired with TRAJ18 defined iNKT TCRs. VDJdb, accessed 1 November 2021, was searched for CMV, EBV and SARS-CoV-2 annotated TCRs, excluding TCRs annotated for multiple antigens. Clones were called with MiXCR by TCRdb after fastp trimmed the public reads at Q25, and only in-frame beta chains were retained. Each entry merges the rows of one CDR3 protein and shows their most common DNA and genes. TCRdb, rather than the study authors, made the V and J calls. The sample table lists about 56,000 distinct CDR3 sequences, roughly 10% of them with a count of one. The top ten hold under 7.5% of the sample.

The chain is encoded by TRBV4-2 joined to TRBJ2-1; no D gene call is confident. The sequence derives from an adult who was a healthcare worker with PCR-confirmed SARS-CoV-2 infection or an uninfected control (not recorded which). Sequencing was done on a sample of whole blood. The CDR3 corresponds to CASSQGQNSYNEQFF. The DNA is TGTGCCAGCAGCCAAGGTCAAAACTCCTACAATGAGCAGTTCTTC.